This T cell receptor (beta chain) was sequenced in a study of blood T cell repertoires in COVID-19. For the study at large: COVID-19 samples, acute and convalescent, were from the United States, Italy and Spain. T cells, B-cell-depleted T cells, or PBMCs supplied cDNA or gDNA.

Original data processing: Reference gene primer amplification gave estimated nucleated cell counts. Generated by immunoSEQ multiplex PCR, the TCRdb table keeps only in-frame clones and is missing some. The V and J calls and the clone size are those of that table, but D and trimming were determined from the DNA. The sample holds approximately 290,000 clones, about 85% seen once. The sample holds one count of this clone. One Seattle source followed patients from active infection through their disease course. This CDR3 has 15 amino acids. V shed 2 bases and J shed 4 bases, with 11 bases lying between them. The germline V gene encodes CDR1 SGHAT and CDR2 FQNNGV.

V usage is TRBV11-2 and J usage is TRBJ1-4; no firm D call. Sequenced: peripheral blood. This clonotype was sampled from a human donor with COVID-19, enrolled during active disease. The donor label of this sample is uncertain. CDR3 DNA sequence: TGTGCCAGCAGCTTACTTGGCTCTGGTAATGAAAAACTGTTTTTT. It encodes CASSLLGSGNEKLFF.